This T cell receptor (beta chain) is from a study of cytomegalovirus exposure and HLA in healthy donors. Across the study: Falling in the Caucasian-associated ancestry cluster were 81% of some 400 genotyped donors.

Overall study results and limits: Among donors in an Asian-associated ancestry cluster, a later analysis reportedly found fewer N-insertions than the approximately 700-donor mean. An apparent linkage of common viral pathogens to several of the most significant clusters emerged in a later analysis.

PCR employed 60 Vbeta and 13 Jbeta primers. Sequencing was performed with immunoSEQ multiplex PCR; in TCRdb, only in-frame clones are kept and a portion is missing. Seen here are 150,000 to 250,000 clones, 82% observed once, and the top ten hold roughly 0.098%. Note on this clone: What it recognizes is unknown.

The material sequenced was PBMCs. The origin of this receptor is a boy aged 2 to 9 in good health and CMV-seronegative.

CDR3 loop: CASTPMYRGEAFF. CDR3 DNA: TGTGCCAGCACCCCTATGTACAGGGGCGAAGCTTTCTTT. The chain combines TRBV6-5 with TRBJ1-1; TRBD1 matches 7 bases. The J segment lost 8 bases and the V segment lost 7 bases, leaving 10 bases of the junction unmatched. The CDR3 totals 13 residues. The germline gives CDR1 MNHEY, CDR2 SVGAGI.